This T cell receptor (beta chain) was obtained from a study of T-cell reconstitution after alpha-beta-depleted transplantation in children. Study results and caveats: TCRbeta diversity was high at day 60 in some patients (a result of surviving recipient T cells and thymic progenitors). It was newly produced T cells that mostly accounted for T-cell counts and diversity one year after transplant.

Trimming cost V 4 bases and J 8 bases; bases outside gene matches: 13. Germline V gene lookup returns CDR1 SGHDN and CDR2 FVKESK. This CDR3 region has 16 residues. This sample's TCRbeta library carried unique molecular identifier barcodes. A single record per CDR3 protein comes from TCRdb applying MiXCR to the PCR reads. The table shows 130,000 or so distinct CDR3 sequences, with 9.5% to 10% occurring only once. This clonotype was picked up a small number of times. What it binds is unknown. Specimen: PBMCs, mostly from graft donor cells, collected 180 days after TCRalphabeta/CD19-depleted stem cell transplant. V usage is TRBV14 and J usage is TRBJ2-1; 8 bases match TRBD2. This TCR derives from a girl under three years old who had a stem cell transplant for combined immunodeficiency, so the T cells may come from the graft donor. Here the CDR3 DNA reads TGTGCCAGCAGCCGACCCCTGCGCGGGGGGAACTATGAGCAGTTCTTC. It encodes CASSRPLRGGNYEQFF.